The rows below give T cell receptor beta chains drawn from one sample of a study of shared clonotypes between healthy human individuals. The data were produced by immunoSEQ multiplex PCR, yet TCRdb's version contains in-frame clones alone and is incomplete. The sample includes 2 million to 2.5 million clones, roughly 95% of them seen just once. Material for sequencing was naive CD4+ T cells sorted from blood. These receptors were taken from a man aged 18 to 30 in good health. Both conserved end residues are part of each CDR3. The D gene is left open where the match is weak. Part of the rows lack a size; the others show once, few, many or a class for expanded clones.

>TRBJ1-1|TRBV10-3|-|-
CAISESTPGGNTEAFF
TGTGCCATCAGTGAGTCGACCCCCGGGGGGAACACTGAAGCTTTCTTT
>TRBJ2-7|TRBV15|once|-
CATSRDGVGGGYEQYF
TGTGCCACCAGCAGAGATGGAGTGGGAGGGGGCTACGAGCAGTACTTC
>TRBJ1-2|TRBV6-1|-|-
CASGRREGYTF
TGTGCCAGCGGCAGAAGGGAAGGCTACACCTTC
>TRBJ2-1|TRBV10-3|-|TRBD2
CAISPGLAGEGEQFF
TGTGCCATCAGCCCGGGACTAGCGGGAGAAGGTGAGCAGTTCTTC
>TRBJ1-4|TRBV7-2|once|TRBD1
CASRYRGVGEKLFF
TGTGCCAGCCGGTACAGGGGGGTGGGTGAAAAACTGTTTTTT
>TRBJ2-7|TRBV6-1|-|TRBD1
CASSDWDRNPYEQYF
TGTGCCAGCAGTGATTGGGACAGAAACCCCTACGAGCAGTACTTC
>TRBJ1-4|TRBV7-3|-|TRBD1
CASSSPRDRGEKLFF
TGTGCCAGCAGTTCCCCCCGGGACAGGGGTGAAAAACTGTTTTTT
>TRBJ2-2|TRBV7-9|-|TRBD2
CASSLGGGQAGELFF
TGTGCCAGCAGCTTAGGCGGGGGTCAGGCCGGGGAGCTGTTTTTT
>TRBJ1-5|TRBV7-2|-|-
CASSPTNQPQHF
TGTGCCAGCAGCCCTACGAATCAGCCCCAGCATTTT
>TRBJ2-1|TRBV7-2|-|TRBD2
CASSLAEWVGTKQFF
TGTGCCAGCAGCTTAGCGGAGTGGGTCGGGACTAAGCAGTTCTTC
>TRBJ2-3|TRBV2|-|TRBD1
CASSGQGAHTQYF
TGTGCCAGCAGCGGACAGGGGGCGCATACGCAGTATTTT
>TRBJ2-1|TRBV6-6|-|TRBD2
CATRGGGSGNEQFF
TGTGCCACCCGGGGAGGCGGGAGTGGGAATGAGCAGTTCTTC
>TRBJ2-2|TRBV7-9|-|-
CASSLAKNTGELFF
TGTGCCAGCAGCTTAGCTAAGAACACCGGGGAGCTGTTTTTT
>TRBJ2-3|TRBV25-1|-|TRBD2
CASTQAGGVTDTQYF
TGTGCCAGCACTCAGGCGGGAGGTGTAACAGATACGCAGTATTTT
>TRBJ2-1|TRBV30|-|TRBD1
CAWAQGSGEQFF
TGTGCCTGGGCACAGGGGTCGGGTGAGCAGTTCTTC
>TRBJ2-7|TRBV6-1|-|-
CASRETPSYEQYF
TGTGCCAGCAGGGAGACACCCTCCTACGAGCAGTACTTC
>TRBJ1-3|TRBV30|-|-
CAWSPGGGRTGNTIYF
TGTGCCTGGAGCCCGGGAGGGGGGAGAACTGGAAACACCATATATTTT
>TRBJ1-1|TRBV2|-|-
CASSRQIANTEAFF
TGTGCCAGCAGTCGGCAGATCGCGAACACTGAAGCTTTCTTT
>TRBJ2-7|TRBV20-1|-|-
CSASWNHEQYF
TGCAGTGCTAGTTGGAACCACGAGCAGTACTTC
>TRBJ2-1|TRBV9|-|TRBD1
CASSVFPGTGADNEQFF
TGTGCCAGCAGCGTATTCCCCGGGACAGGGGCGGACAATGAGCAGTTCTTC
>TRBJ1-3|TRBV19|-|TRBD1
CASRETGFGNTIYF
TGTGCCAGTAGAGAGACAGGGTTTGGAAACACCATATATTTT
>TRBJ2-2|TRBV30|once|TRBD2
CAWSPGLAGIGELFF
TGTGCCTGGAGTCCCGGACTAGCGGGAATCGGGGAGCTGTTTTTT
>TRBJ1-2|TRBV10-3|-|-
CATGHSANYGYTF
TGTGCCACCGGACATTCAGCTAACTATGGCTACACCTTC
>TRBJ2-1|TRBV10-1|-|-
CASSELGASYNEQFF
TGCGCCAGCAGTGAGTTGGGGGCATCCTACAATGAGCAGTTCTTC
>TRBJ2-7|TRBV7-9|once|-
CASSLETGSYEQYF
TGTGCCAGCAGCTTAGAGACGGGCTCCTACGAGCAGTACTTC
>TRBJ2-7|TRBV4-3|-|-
CASSQDRLVANEQYF
TGCGCCAGCAGCCAAGATCGCCTAGTCGCTAACGAGCAGTACTTC
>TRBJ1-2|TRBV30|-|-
CAWRGQAYGYTF
TGTGCCTGGAGGGGACAAGCGTATGGCTACACCTTC
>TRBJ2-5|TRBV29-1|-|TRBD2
CSVETAGALKETQYF
TGCAGCGTCGAGACAGCGGGGGCCCTCAAAGAGACCCAGTACTTC
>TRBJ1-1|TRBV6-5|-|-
CASRQTGNTEAFF
TGTGCCAGCAGGCAAACGGGGAACACTGAAGCTTTCTTT
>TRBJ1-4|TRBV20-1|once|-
CSAESGTGKFF
TGCAGTGCTGAAAGTGGCACAGGGAAGTTTTTT
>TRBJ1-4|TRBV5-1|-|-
CASSLAAATNEKLFF
TGCGCCAGCAGCTTGGCAGCAGCAACTAATGAAAAACTGTTTTTT
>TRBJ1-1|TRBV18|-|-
CASSPMDTEAFF
TGTGCCAGCTCACCCATGGACACTGAAGCTTTCTTT
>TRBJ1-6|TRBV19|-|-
CASSPDSYYNSPLHF
TGTGCCAGTAGTCCTGACAGCTACTATAATTCACCCCTCCACTTT
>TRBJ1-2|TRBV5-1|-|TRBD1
CASSPDRGDYGYTF
TGCGCCAGCAGCCCGGACAGGGGGGACTATGGCTACACCTTC
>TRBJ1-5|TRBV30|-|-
CAWSGFANQPQHF
TGTGCCTGGAGTGGGTTCGCCAATCAGCCCCAGCATTTT
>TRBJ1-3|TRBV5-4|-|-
CASSLQGTGNTIYF
TGTGCCAGCAGCCTCCAGGGGACTGGAAACACCATATATTTT
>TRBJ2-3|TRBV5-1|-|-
CASSFTGTDTQYF
TGCGCCAGCAGCTTCACAGGCACAGATACGCAGTATTTT
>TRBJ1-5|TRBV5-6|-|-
CASSLGTDQPQHF
TGTGCCAGCAGCTTGGGAACCGATCAGCCCCAGCATTTT
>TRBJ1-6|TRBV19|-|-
CASSHQGSPLHF
TGTGCCAGTAGTCACCAGGGTTCACCCCTCCACTTT
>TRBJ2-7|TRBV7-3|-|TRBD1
CASSQKTGYEQYF
TGTGCCAGCAGCCAAAAGACAGGGTACGAGCAGTACTTC
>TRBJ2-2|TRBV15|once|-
CATSRSGVSTGELFF
TGTGCCACCAGCAGATCAGGGGTTAGCACCGGGGAGCTGTTTTTT
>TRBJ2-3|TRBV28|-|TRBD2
CASSFSGGGDTQYF
TGTGCCAGCAGTTTTAGCGGGGGAGGAGATACGCAGTATTTT
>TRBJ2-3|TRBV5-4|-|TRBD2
CASSRPTSGVDDTQYF
TGTGCCAGCAGCCGGCCGACTAGCGGGGTTGACGATACGCAGTATTTT
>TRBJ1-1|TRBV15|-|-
CATSRSGSNTEAFF
TGTGCCACCAGCAGATCGGGGTCGAACACTGAAGCTTTCTTT
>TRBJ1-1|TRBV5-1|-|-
CASRYYTENTETFF
TGCGCCAGCAGATATTACACAGAGAACACTGAAACTTTCTTT
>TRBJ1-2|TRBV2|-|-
CASSETPGRGEGYTF
TGTGCCAGCAGTGAAACCCCGGGGAGGGGGGAAGGCTACACCTTC
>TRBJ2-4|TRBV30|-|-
CAWSPQGLQSPPQYF
TGTGCCTGGAGTCCTCAGGGACTTCAGTCGCCTCCTCAGTACTTC
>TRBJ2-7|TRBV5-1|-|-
CASSLAKDPASYEQYF
TGCGCCAGCAGCTTGGCCAAGGACCCAGCCTCCTACGAGCAGTACTTC